This T cell receptor (beta chain) was sequenced during a study of blood T cell repertoires in COVID-19. About the study: Both acute and convalescent COVID-19 samples were obtained from the United States, Italy and Spain. Sample material is recorded as cDNA or gDNA derived from T cells, B-cell-depleted T cells, or PBMCs.

The data were produced by immunoSEQ multiplex PCR, yet TCRdb's version contains in-frame clones alone and is incomplete. Here the sample spans about 150,000 clones, about 90% being singletons. Germline trimming cut 8 bases from V and 9 bases from J; bases unmatched to any gene: 7. This CDR3 region has 14 residues. The germline V gene encodes CDR1 WSHSY and CDR2 SAAADI. The sequence derives from a man in his fifties with acute or convalescent COVID-19. This rearrangement joins TRBV10-2 to TRBJ2-1; TRBD2 matches at 13 bases. Sequencing input: peripheral blood. DNA for the CDR3: TGCGCCAGCCAACTAGCGGGAGGGGAGGGTGAGCAGTTCTTC. Its protein is CASQLAGGEGEQFF.